This T cell receptor (beta chain) was sequenced for a study of T cells in women clearing cervical HPV infection. CDR1 is DFQATT, CDR2 SNEGSKA, per germline (reference sequence). The germline V and J ends were trimmed by 4 bases and 1 base, with 7 bases remaining between them. The CDR3 contains 12 residues. TCR beta CDR3 amplified by multiplex PCR from approximately 1,100 ng genomic DNA. Produced via immunoSEQ multiplex PCR; TCRdb's table is partial and in-frame only. The table lists tens of thousands of clones, with 3.3% in the top ten. Concerning this clone: Read coverage stops 3 residues before the CDR3 terminus; the germline J gene supplies the remainder. The sample holds other DNA sequences that translate to the same CDR3.

The chain employs TRBV20-1 and TRBJ1-1, with D uncertain. The source of this sequence is a woman between 18 and 75 years old with a cervical HPV16 infection that either progressed to CIN3+ or cleared (not recorded which). Sequencing input: blood buffy coat. This CDR3 reads CSAKRGNTEAFF. The sequenced part of the CDR3 DNA is TGCAGTGCTAAGAGAGGGAACACTGAA.